A single sample gave rise to the 2 T cell receptor beta chains below, sequenced in a study of OX40 agonist ivuxolimab in advanced cancers. Libraries were prepared through the immunoSEQ multiplex PCR assay. In TCRdb, the immuneACCESS table is reduced to in-frame sequences with V and J assigned. These tables do not hold every clone; where another copy was compared, an unresolved V gene accounts for under half, and the others remain unexplained. The table for this sample lists 13,000 or so clones; more than 80% of them were counted only once. Of the sample, roughly 73% falls within the top ten clones. The sample consisted of CD4+ or CD8+ T cells sorted from blood, taken in a trial of the OX40 agonist ivuxolimab. Receptors were obtained from an adult with an advanced solid tumor such as melanoma, head and neck, liver or kidney cancer.

V and J are TRBV5-1 and TRBJ2-1; 11 bases line up with TRBD2. The CDR3 totals 16 residues. CDR1 SGHRS and CDR2 YFSETQ come from the germline V gene. V shed 2 bases and J 9 bases; nucleotides not matched to a gene: 10. CDR3 nucleotide sequence: TGCGCCAGCAGCTTACTACTAGCGGGAGAACTAGGTGAGCAGTTCTTC. Translating it yields CASSLLLAGELGEQFF.

The chain is built from TRBV4-1 and TRBJ2-5; weak D call: TRBD2 (6 bases). The CDR3 is 15 amino acids. Looked up from germline, CDR1 is MGHRA and CDR2 is YSYEKL. V dropped 0 bases and J dropped 5 bases, with 13 bases sitting between them. The CDR3 nucleotides read TGCGCCAGCAGCCAAGACCCGGGGGTCGGGGAGACCCAGTACTTC. This translates into CASSQDPGVGETQYF.